This T cell receptor (beta chain) came from a study of blood T cell repertoires in COVID-19. Overall study: Some COVID-19 samples were acute and others convalescent; all came from the United States, Italy and Spain. The cDNA or gDNA used as material had been derived from T cells, B-cell-depleted T cells, or PBMCs.

Germline lookup yields CDR1 MGHRA and CDR2 YSYEKL. The CDR3 length is 19 residues. Between the trimmed V and J ends, which lost 0 bases and 0 bases, there was a span of 18 bases. In the original processing: Reference gene primer amplification in the assay estimated nucleated cell counts. Clones were read by immunoSEQ multiplex PCR, and TCRdb kept only the in-frame ones, dropping some. D and trimming come from the DNA, and the V and J calls and clone size come from that table. The table records 80,000 to 100,000 clones, about 80% of them present only once. Specimen: peripheral blood. The clonotype originates from a man in his 70s with acute or convalescent COVID-19. The gene calls are TRBV4-1 and TRBJ2-1; D possibly corresponds to TRBD1 (5 bases). The CDR3 sequence is CASSQESARTPPSYNEQFF. CDR3 sequence (DNA): TGCGCCAGCAGCCAAGAAAGTGCTAGGACACCACCCTCCTACAATGAGCAGTTCTTC.